These T cell receptor beta chains were read from a single sample in a study of technical replicates of blood from four donors. Method: immunoSEQ multiplex PCR; TCRdb's copy keeps in-frame clones and lacks some. The sample lists around 63,000 clones, about 98% occurring once. Sequences were obtained from T cells isolated from PBMCs. The receptors were gathered from a human donor in good health. CDR3s include the opening cysteine and the closing phenylalanine or tryptophan. The order of the fields is CDR3 protein, CDR3 DNA, V gene, D gene, clone size, J gene. The D gene is left open where the match is weak. Some rows mark clone size as missing; the rest say once, few, many or name a class of expanded clone.

CASSGREGDGELFF,TGTGCCAGCTCTGGGCGGGAGGGTGACGGGGAGCTGTTTTTT,TRBV6-5,TRBD2,-,TRBJ2-2
CASKPGQGFSTGELFF,TGCGCCAGCAAACCGGGACAGGGGTTTAGTACCGGGGAGCTGTTTTTT,TRBV5-1,TRBD1,-,TRBJ2-2
CASRAGTGTDTQYF,TGTGCCAGCAGGGCCGGGACAGGCACAGATACGCAGTATTTT,TRBV6-5,TRBD1,-,TRBJ2-3
CASSLPQNTIYF,TGTGCCAGCAGCTTGCCCCAAAACACCATATATTTT,TRBV5-6,-,-,TRBJ1-3
CASSSSGQTIYEQYF,TGTGCCAGCAGTAGTTCGGGACAGACTATATACGAGCAGTACTTC,TRBV6-5,TRBD1,-,TRBJ2-7
CASSDLQGGSEAFF,TGTGCCAGCAGTGATTTACAGGGAGGGTCTGAAGCTTTCTTT,TRBV25-1,-,-,TRBJ1-1
CASSPPRRGLSEEQYF,TGTGCCAGCTCACCACCGCGAAGGGGCCTATCGGAAGAGCAGTACTTC,TRBV18,-,-,TRBJ2-7
CASSPPGLRGTLPRDYEQYF,TGTGCCAGCAGCCCTCCTGGTCTCAGGGGTACACTACCAAGGGACTACGAGCAGTACTTC,TRBV28,-,-,TRBJ2-7
CASSQGTSTDTQYF,TGTGCCAGCAGCCAGGGGACTAGCACAGATACGCAGTATTTT,TRBV4-2,-,-,TRBJ2-3
CASSLSVTGELFF,TGTGCCAGCAGCTTGAGTGTGACCGGGGAGCTGTTTTTT,TRBV7-2,-,-,TRBJ2-2
CSVESRGGDGYTF,TGCAGCGTTGAAAGTCGGGGGGGGGATGGCTACACCTTC,TRBV29-1,-,-,TRBJ1-2
CASSPVAADVEQYF,TGTGCCAGCTCACCGGTAGCGGCAGACGTGGAGCAGTACTTC,TRBV18,-,-,TRBJ2-7
CASSLTRGNTEAFF,TGCGCCAGCAGCCTGACTCGGGGGAACACTGAAGCTTTCTTT,TRBV5-1,-,-,TRBJ1-1
CASSLTGTGGEAFF,TGTGCCAGCAGCTTAACCGGGACAGGGGGTGAAGCTTTCTTT,TRBV7-9,TRBD1,-,TRBJ1-1
CASSPEAVSSYNEQFF,TGTGCCAGCAGCCCGGAAGCGGTTAGCTCCTACAATGAGCAGTTCTTC,TRBV5-4,-,-,TRBJ2-1
CASSPGTGGGTGELFF,TGCGCCAGCAGCCCTGGGACAGGGGGCGGAACCGGGGAGCTGTTTTTT,TRBV5-1,TRBD1,-,TRBJ2-2
CASSSRGLAGSHEQYF,TGTGCCAGCAGCTCAAGAGGACTAGCGGGAAGCCACGAGCAGTACTTC,TRBV7-2,TRBD2,-,TRBJ2-7
CASSRDSGQDTQYF,TGTGCCAGCAGCCGGGACAGTGGTCAAGATACGCAGTATTTT,TRBV2,TRBD1,-,TRBJ2-3
CASSLGTGRHGYTF,TGTGCCAGCAGCTTGGGGACAGGGCGACATGGCTACACCTTC,TRBV5-6,TRBD1,-,TRBJ1-2
CASSLAGRVYEQYF,TGTGCCAGCAGCTTGGCGGGAAGAGTCTACGAGCAGTACTTC,TRBV7-9,-,-,TRBJ2-7
CASSGTGLAGGIAQYF,TGTGCCAGCAGTGGAACGGGACTAGCGGGAGGAATAGCGCAGTATTTT,TRBV25-1,TRBD2,-,TRBJ2-3
CASSRYQGLAGNMDTQYF,TGCGCCAGCAGCCGCTATCAAGGACTAGCGGGGAATATGGATACGCAGTATTTT,TRBV4-1,TRBD2,-,TRBJ2-3
CASSLQGVLGGNTIYF,TGTGCCAGCAGCTTACAGGGGGTCCTGGGAGGAAACACCATATATTTT,TRBV5-4,TRBD1,-,TRBJ1-3
CASSYSQGFYGYTF,TGTGCCAGCAGTTACTCACAGGGTTTCTATGGCTACACCTTC,TRBV6-5,-,-,TRBJ1-2
CASSPQGWDEQYF,TGTGCCAGCAGCCCACAGGGGTGGGACGAGCAGTACTTC,TRBV11-2,TRBD1,once,TRBJ2-7
CASSPSGQGYQPQHF,TGTGCCAGCTCACCGAGTGGACAGGGATATCAGCCCCAGCATTTT,TRBV18,TRBD1,-,TRBJ1-5
CASSPLGQKETQYF,TGTGCCAGCAGTCCTCTTGGACAGAAAGAGACCCAGTACTTC,TRBV27,-,-,TRBJ2-5
CAISGVSDTQYF,TGTGCCATCAGCGGTGTTTCAGATACGCAGTATTTT,TRBV10-3,-,-,TRBJ2-3
CASAEDRAYNSPLHF,TGTGCCAGCGCCGAGGACAGGGCTTATAATTCACCCCTCCACTTT,TRBV21-1,-,-,TRBJ1-6
CASSYPTSGSTDTQYF,TGTGCCAGCAGTTACCCGACTAGCGGGAGTACAGATACGCAGTATTTT,TRBV6-6,TRBD2,-,TRBJ2-3
CASSTGGPVNEQFF,TGTGCCAGCAGCACGGGGGGGCCGGTCAATGAGCAGTTCTTC,TRBV6-5,TRBD2,-,TRBJ2-1
CASSYGGGSYEQYF,TGTGCCAGCAGTTACGGGGGGGGTAGTTACGAGCAGTACTTC,TRBV27,TRBD2,-,TRBJ2-7
CACSRDREDTEAFF,TGCGCCTGCTCCAGGGACAGGGAAGACACTGAAGCTTTCTTT,TRBV4-1,TRBD1,-,TRBJ1-1
CASSLGTGSETQYF,TGCGCCAGCAGCTTAGGGACAGGGTCAGAGACCCAGTACTTC,TRBV5-1,TRBD1,-,TRBJ2-5
CASSQVRGILELFF,TGCGCCAGCAGCCAAGTCAGGGGAATTTTGGAACTGTTTTTT,TRBV4-1,-,-,TRBJ1-4
CASSSSLTSNYGYTF,TGTGCCAGCAGCTCAAGCCTGACATCTAACTATGGCTACACCTTC,TRBV9,-,once,TRBJ1-2
CASSSTSGAGSSYNEQFF,TGTGCCAGCAGCTCCACTAGCGGGGCGGGGAGCTCCTACAATGAGCAGTTCTTC,TRBV7-9,TRBD2,-,TRBJ2-1
CASSPTQLGEKLFF,TGTGCCAGCAGCCCGACACAGTTGGGTGAAAAACTGTTTTTT,TRBV7-9,-,-,TRBJ1-4